These T cell receptor beta chains were read from a single sample in a study of blood T cell repertoires in COVID-19. Sequencing was performed with immunoSEQ multiplex PCR; in TCRdb, only in-frame clones are kept and a portion is missing. Seen here are around 25,000 clones, about 89% observed once, and the top ten hold roughly 4.7%. Material for sequencing was peripheral blood. Receptor source: a man aged 45-60 years with active COVID-19. Both conserved end residues are part of each CDR3. D genes are given only for firm matches. Clone size is shown for a subset of rows, as once, few, many or a class of expanded clone.

-	TRBD1	TRBJ2-2	TRBV19	CASRGTGITGELFF	TGTGCCAGTAGGGGGACAGGTATAACCGGGGAGCTGTTTTTT
-	TRBD2	TRBJ2-3	TRBV9	CASSVLTSGRGTDTQYF	TGTGCCAGCAGCGTGCTGACTAGCGGGAGGGGTACAGATACGCAGTATTTT
-	-	TRBJ2-1	TRBV7-3	CASSLLGRGDEQFF	TGTGCCAGCAGCTTACTAGGCAGGGGCGATGAGCAGTTCTTC
-	-	TRBJ1-1	TRBV5-6	CASSFEGGLTEAFF	TGTGCCAGCAGCTTTGAGGGTGGATTGACTGAAGCTTTCTTT
-	TRBD1	TRBJ2-7	TRBV6-1	CASSERDRVHNEQYF	TGTGCCAGCAGTGAAAGGGACAGGGTGCACAACGAGCAGTACTTC
-	TRBD1	TRBJ2-7	TRBV5-1	CASSLSRQGETYEQYF	TGCGCCAGCAGCTTGAGTAGGCAGGGGGAAACCTACGAGCAGTACTTC
-	-	TRBJ1-6	TRBV6-6	CASSLTRASYNSPLHF	TGTGCCAGCAGCCTTACGAGGGCTTCCTATAATTCACCCCTCCACTTT
-	-	TRBJ2-7	TRBV20-1	CSARLGEQYF	TGCAGTGCTAGACTAGGTGAGCAGTACTTC
-	-	TRBJ2-7	TRBV12-3/TRBV12-4	CASSLAQGQYF	TGTGCCAGCAGTTTAGCCCAGGGGCAGTACTTC
-	-	TRBJ1-4	TRBV4-1	CASSPTSVLIQEKLFF	TGCGCCAGCAGCCCCACGTCGGTTCTCATACAGGAAAAACTGTTTTTT
few	-	TRBJ2-7	TRBV19	CASSIGNSYEQYF	TGTGCCAGTAGTATCGGGAACTCCTACGAGCAGTACTTC
-	-	TRBJ2-1	TRBV19	CASSPTVRSYNEQFF	TGTGCCAGTAGTCCGACAGTCCGCTCGTACAATGAGCAGTTCTTC
-	TRBD1	TRBJ2-1	TRBV15	CATSVQGANEQFF	TGTGCCACCAGCGTACAGGGGGCCAATGAGCAGTTCTTC
-	-	TRBJ2-3	TRBV19	CASSIGSGADTQYF	TGTGCCAGTAGTATCGGTAGCGGAGCAGATACGCAGTATTTT
-	-	TRBJ1-2	TRBV21-1	CASSKGGQAKEKSYGYTF	TGTGCCAGCAGCAAAGGGGGACAGGCCAAGGAGAAGTCATATGGCTACACCTTC
-	TRBD2	TRBJ2-7	TRBV25-1	CASSDLTSASYEQYF	TGTGCCAGCAGTGACCTAACTAGCGCGAGCTACGAGCAGTACTTC
once	-	TRBJ1-6	TRBV7-3	CASSLKPQYSPLHF	TGTGCCAGCAGCTTAAAACCGCAGTATTCACCCCTCCACTTT
-	TRBD2	TRBJ2-3	TRBV27	CASSLWGGTDTQYF	TGTGCCAGCAGTTTATGGGGGGGGACAGATACGCAGTATTTT
-	TRBD1	TRBJ2-3	TRBV6-5	CASIRTGGADTQYF	TGTGCCAGCATCCGGACAGGGGGCGCAGATACGCAGTATTTT
once	-	TRBJ1-2	TRBV6-1	CASSEGGGYGYTF	TGTGCCAGCAGTGAAGGGGGCGGCTATGGCTACACCTTC
-	TRBD1	TRBJ2-2	TRBV6-5	CASSRQGANTGELFF	TGTGCCAGCAGTAGACAGGGGGCGAACACCGGGGAGCTGTTTTTT
-	TRBD2	TRBJ2-5	TRBV4-2	CASSQATSPRAPQETQYF	TGTGCCAGCAGCCAAGCGACTAGCCCCAGGGCCCCCCAAGAGACCCAGTACTTC
-	TRBD2	TRBJ2-7	TRBV11-2	CASSPSGGPSYEQYF	TGTGCCAGCAGCCCAAGCGGGGGCCCCTCCTACGAGCAGTACTTC
-	-	TRBJ2-4	TRBV5-6	CASIPSGVAKNIQYF	TGTGCCAGCATCCCATCCGGGGTAGCCAAAAACATTCAGTACTTC
-	TRBD2	TRBJ2-1	TRBV12-5	CASVGGSSYNEQFF	TGTGCTAGTGTCGGGGGGAGCTCCTACAATGAGCAGTTCTTC
-	-	TRBJ1-1	TRBV13	CASSLEGGTEAFF	TGTGCCAGCAGCTTAGAAGGAGGTACTGAAGCTTTCTTT
once	TRBD2	TRBJ2-3	TRBV29-1	CSVGGLRTDTQYF	TGCAGCGTGGGAGGGCTTCGCACAGATACGCAGTATTTT
-	-	TRBJ2-7	TRBV7-9	CASSSLTVSYEQYF	TGTGCCAGCAGCTCCCTAACAGTCTCCTACGAGCAGTACTTC
-	TRBD2	TRBJ2-3	TRBV4-2	CASSQAGTSGGSTSTDTQYF	TGTGCCAGCAGCCAAGCCGGGACTAGCGGGGGCTCTACTAGCACAGATACGCAGTATTTT
-	TRBD1	TRBJ2-5	TRBV6-6	CASSPVGDRAEETQYF	TGTGCCAGCAGTCCCGTCGGGGACAGGGCTGAAGAGACCCAGTACTTC
few	-	TRBJ2-1	TRBV6-2/TRBV6-3	CASSLGTPYNEQFF	TGTGCCAGCAGTCTCGGGACTCCCTACAATGAGCAGTTCTTC
-	TRBD1	TRBJ1-5	TRBV5-1	CASSLGTGSNQPQHF	TGCGCCAGCAGCTTGGGGACAGGGAGCAATCAGCCCCAGCATTTT
-	-	TRBJ2-7	TRBV18	CASSREPDSEQYF	TGTGCCAGCTCACGGGAGCCCGACTCCGAGCAGTACTTC
-	TRBD1	TRBJ1-5	TRBV30	CAWSVPPHRGLNQPQHF	TGTGCCTGGAGTGTCCCCCCCCACAGGGGACTCAATCAGCCCCAGCATTTT
-	TRBD1	TRBJ2-5	TRBV5-1	CASSFEGAVGETQYF	TGCGCCAGCAGCTTCGAGGGGGCAGTAGGAGAGACCCAGTACTTC
few	-	TRBJ1-6	TRBV7-9	CASSPGQTDNSPLHF	TGTGCCAGCAGTCCCGGACAGACCGATAATTCACCCCTCCACTTT
-	TRBD2	TRBJ2-1	TRBV24-1	CATSDSGGGSRNEQFF	TGTGCCACCAGTGACTCGGGTGGCGGGAGTAGGAATGAGCAGTTCTTC
-	TRBD2	TRBJ2-7	TRBV5-6	CASSLQVGLAFRSEQYF	TGTGCCAGCAGCTTGCAGGTGGGACTAGCTTTCCGGTCCGAGCAGTACTTC
once	-	TRBJ1-1	TRBV7-6	CASSLDSAANTEAFF	TGTGCCAGCAGCTTAGATAGCGCCGCGAACACTGAAGCTTTCTTT
few	-	TRBJ2-5	TRBV2	CASSEEVGRREETQYF	TGTGCCAGCAGTGAAGAGGTCGGAAGAAGGGAGGAGACCCAGTACTTC
once	TRBD2	TRBJ2-1	TRBV4-1	CASSQVTSGSGEQFF	TGCGCCAGCAGCCAAGTGACTAGCGGGAGCGGCGAGCAGTTCTTC
-	-	TRBJ2-7	TRBV11-2	CASSTTGTLFYEQYF	TGTGCCAGCAGCACTACCGGGACACTCTTCTACGAGCAGTACTTC
-	TRBD2	TRBJ2-1	TRBV27	CASRLAGGLYNEQFF	TGTGCCAGCCGACTAGCGGGGGGCCTCTACAATGAGCAGTTCTTC
-	-	TRBJ2-5	TRBV5-6	CASSYGGAEETQYF	TGTGCCAGCAGCTACGGTGGGGCGGAAGAGACCCAGTACTTC
-	TRBD1	TRBJ1-6	TRBV20-1	CSASIRDRVYSPLHF	TGCAGTGCTAGTATCCGGGACAGGGTCTATTCACCCCTCCACTTT